Following are 25 T cell receptor beta chains from one sample sequenced in a study of OX40 agonist ivuxolimab in advanced cancers. Assay used: immunoSEQ multiplex PCR; TCRdb lists only in-frame clones, some missing. The sample carries about 82,000 clones, roughly 90% recorded once. Sequenced here: CD4+ or CD8+ T cells sorted from blood, sampled in a trial of the OX40 agonist ivuxolimab. The receptor source for this set is an adult with an advanced solid tumor such as melanoma, head and neck, liver or kidney cancer.

The V and J genes are TRBV5-1 and TRBJ1-1; D gene unclear. Trimming shortened V by 0 bases and J by 0 bases, and 3 bases separated the two germline ends. The CDR3 is 13 residues long. Looked up from germline, CDR1 is SGHRS and CDR2 is YFSETQ. The CDR3 DNA reads as TGCGCCAGCAGCTTGGGTATGAACACTGAAGCTTTCTTT. Its translation: CASSLGMNTEAFF. The full variable domain, with the rest looked up from reference TRBV5-1 and TRBJ1-1, is KAGVTQTPRYLIKTRGQQVTLSCSPISGHRSVSWYQQTPGQGLQFLFEYFSETQRNKGNFPGRFSGRQFSNSRSEMNVSTLELGDSALYLCASSLGMNTEAFFGQGTRLTVV.

The V call is TRBV14, the J call TRBJ2-5; TRBD2 matches 12 bases. Germline CDR1 is SGHDN and CDR2 is FVKESK. This CDR3 spans 17 amino acids. Germline trimming cut 3 bases from V and 0 bases from J; bases unmatched to any gene: 5. CDR3 amino acids: CASSHLAGGLNQETQYF. CDR3 bases: TGTGCCAGCAGCCACCTAGCGGGGGGGCTTAACCAAGAGACCCAGTACTTC. Combining the CDR3 with reference TRBV14 and TRBJ2-5 gives the whole variable domain EAGVTQFPSHSVIEKGQTVTLRCDPISGHDNLYWYRRVMGKEIKFLLHFVKESKQDESGMPNNRFLAERTGGTYSTLKVQPAELEDSGVYFCASSHLAGGLNQETQYFGPGTRLLVL.

The chain is built from TRBV7-9 and TRBJ2-1; D ambiguous. CDR1 and CDR2 (germline): SEHNR, FQNEAQ (reference sequence). The CDR3 totals 12 residues. V shed 4 bases and J shed 7 bases, with 8 bases lying between them. The CDR3 bases are TGTGCCAGCAGCTACTGGGCAAATGAGCAGTTCTTC. As protein: CASSYWANEQFF.

The chain is built from TRBV27 and TRBJ1-2; 10 bases map to TRBD1. V shed 2 bases, J shed 3 bases, and the junction held 6 bases outside the gene matches. The CDR3 runs 16 residues. Germline CDR1 MNHEY, CDR2 SMNVEV (reference sequence). The CDR3 region has the DNA TGTGCCAGCAGTTTACGGGGGACAGGGGATTACTATGGCTACACCTTC. It encodes CASSLRGTGDYYGYTF.

V usage is TRBV6-5 and J usage is TRBJ1-6; no clear D. V was pared by 2 bases and J by 5 bases, with 4 bases between. The CDR3 is 13 residues long. Germline V gene sequence: CDR1 MNHEY, CDR2 SVGAGI. The CDR3 loop is CASSYRHNSPLHF. The CDR3 DNA reads TGTGCCAGCAGTTACCGGCATAATTCACCCCTCCACTTT.

The chain combines TRBV7-2 with TRBJ2-5, with TRBD2 as a possible D gene (5 bases). V lost 5 bases to trimming and J lost 2 bases, with 15 bases between them. This CDR3 has 15 amino acids. Germline V gene data show CDR1 as SGHTA and CDR2 as FQGNSA. In nucleotides, the CDR3 is TGTGCCAGCAGCCCCGCGACGGGATGGCAAGAGACCCAGTACTTC. Protein product: CASSPATGWQETQYF.

The gene calls are TRBV7-9 and TRBJ2-1; D perhaps matches TRBD2 (5 bases). The CDR3 spans 13 residues. Per germline, CDR1 SEHNR and CDR2 FQNEAQ (reference sequence). V dropped 1 base and J dropped 4 bases, with 5 bases sitting between them. The DNA of the CDR3 is TGTGCCAGCAGCTTAGGACTATACAATGAGCAGTTCTTC. It specifies CASSLGLYNEQFF. Complete variable domain (other parts from reference TRBV7-9 and TRBJ2-1): DTGVSQNPRHKITKRGQNVTFRCDPISEHNRLYWYRQTLGQGPEFLTYFQNEAQLEKSRLLSDRFSAERPKGSFSTLEIQRTEQGDSAMYLCASSLGLYNEQFFGPGTRLTVL.

The rearrangement links TRBV30 to TRBJ1-3; D possibly corresponds to TRBD1 (6 bases). Trimming pared 2 bases from V and 2 bases from J, leaving 7 bases between. The CDR3 has 13 residues. The V gene's germline CDR1 is GTSNPN and CDR2 SVGIG (reference sequence). The CDR3 sequence is CAWSTGPGNTIYF. The CDR3 DNA reads as TGTGCCTGGAGTACAGGGCCTGGAAACACCATATATTTT.

V gene TRBV7-6 combines with J gene TRBJ1-6; weak D call: TRBD1 (5 bases). CDR1 is SGHVS, CDR2 FNYEAQ, per germline. V was trimmed by 1 base and J by 9 bases, leaving 10 bases between them. The CDR3 is 14 amino acids. CDR3 in amino acids: CASSLEGSGSPLHF. The DNA of the CDR3 is TGTGCCAGCAGCTTAGAGGGGAGCGGTTCACCCCTCCACTTT.

J is TRBJ1-2 and V is TRBV6-5; no clear D. CDR3 length: 15 residues. CDR1 is MNHEY and CDR2 is SVGAGI in the germline V gene. Trimming left V 0 bases short and J 4 bases short, with 12 bases between. CDR3 nucleotides: TGTGCCAGCAGTTACTCACGCATGGATCCCTATGGCTACACCTTC. Residues: CASSYSRMDPYGYTF.

This clone has just one count. The chain has TRBV10-1 and TRBJ1-1; 9 bases fit TRBD1. Germline V CDR1 and CDR2: WNHNN, SYGVQD (reference sequence). The ends lost 2 bases at V and 9 bases at J; junction bases unmatched: 4. This CDR3 is 13 amino acids long. CDR3 bases: TGCGCCAGCAGTGAGCCGGGACAGGGAAAAGCTTTCTTT. This encodes CASSEPGQGKAFF.

The V call is TRBV2, the J call TRBJ1-1, with D unclear. In germline, CDR1 is SNHLY, CDR2 FYNNEI. Trimming cost V 5 bases and J 1 base, with 11 bases left between them. This CDR3 region has 14 residues. The CDR3 DNA follows: TGTGCCAGCAGTCACGTAACAGCGAACACTGAAGCTTTCTTT. Protein sequence: CASSHVTANTEAFF.

The rearrangement uses TRBV5-4 and TRBJ2-3; 11 bases are shared with TRBD2. The CDR3 covers 17 residues. Trimming at V came to 2 bases and at J to 6 bases, leaving 11 bases not matched to a gene. CDR1 is SGHNT, CDR2 YYREEE, per germline (reference sequence). For the CDR3, the DNA is TGTGCCAGCAGCTTTAGCGTTAGCGGGGGGGCCTTCGATACGCAGTATTTT. It codes for CASSFSVSGGAFDTQYF.

V usage is TRBV19 and J usage is TRBJ2-2; D is possibly TRBD1 or TRBD2 (5 bases each). This CDR3 spans 13 amino acids. Trimming stripped 6 bases from V and 7 bases from J, with 12 bases between. The germline V gene encodes CDR1 LNHDA and CDR2 SQIVND (reference sequence). Written as DNA, the CDR3 is TGTGCCAGTAGCCCAGGTGGGGGCGGGGAGCTGTTTTTT. The encoded protein is CASSPGGGGELFF.

The chain combines TRBV6-5 with TRBJ1-2; TRBD1 matches at 9 bases. This CDR3 contains 14 residues. From germline, CDR1 is MNHEY and CDR2 SVGAGI. The trim removed 0 bases at V and 4 bases at J, leaving 0 bases unmatched. CDR3: CASSYSQGAYGYTF. The CDR3 nucleotides are TGTGCCAGCAGTTACTCACAGGGGGCCTATGGCTACACCTTC.

J is TRBJ2-1 and V is TRBV11-2; 8 bases match TRBD2. This CDR3 is built from 18 residues. Germline trimming cut 3 bases from V and 6 bases from J; bases unmatched to any gene: 16. Germline assignment: CDR1 SGHAT and CDR2 FQNNGV. In nucleotides, the CDR3 is TGTGCCAGCAGCTTGCCCCCGACTAGCGACAATCGACCCAATGAGCAGTTCTTC. Translating it yields CASSLPPTSDNRPNEQFF.

V gene TRBV6-1 combines with J gene TRBJ1-3, with a weak D call TRBD1 (6 bases). V shed 4 bases and J shed 0 bases, with 16 bases lying between them. This CDR3 spans 17 amino acids. Germline loops: CDR1 MNHNS, CDR2 SASEGT. The CDR3 sequence is CASSAQTGLYSGNTIYF. The DNA of the CDR3 is TGTGCCAGCAGTGCTCAGACAGGCCTTTACTCTGGAAACACCATATATTTT.

The V gene is TRBV10-3, the J gene TRBJ1-1; D not certain. The CDR3 contains 13 residues. The V and J ends lost 3 bases and 5 bases respectively, with 10 bases between them. In germline, CDR1 is ENHRY, CDR2 SYGVKD. The CDR3 is CAISESDVTEAFF. Written as DNA, the CDR3 is TGTGCCATCAGTGAATCGGACGTGACTGAAGCTTTCTTT.

The rearrangement uses TRBV6-1 and TRBJ2-7; the D gene is possibly TRBD1 (5 bases). The germline V gene has CDR1 MNHNS and CDR2 SASEGT. The CDR3 consists of 14 residues. Deletions cut 8 bases from V and 7 bases from J, with 21 bases between. CDR3 region: CASAQPSGLWEQYF. CDR3 bases: TGTGCCAGCGCCCAACCCTCAGGGCTCTGGGAGCAGTACTTC.

V usage is TRBV7-9 and J usage is TRBJ2-1, with 9 positions matching TRBD2. Germline V gene sequence: CDR1 SEHNR, CDR2 FQNEAQ (reference sequence). V lost 4 bases and J lost 1; bases outside the gene matches: 11. CDR3 length: 18 residues. The CDR3 sequence: CASSSFPETSGSYNEQFF. In DNA, the CDR3 is TGTGCCAGCAGCTCATTCCCTGAGACTAGCGGTTCCTACAATGAGCAGTTCTTC.

The V and J genes are TRBV4-2 and TRBJ1-2; a weak D match, TRBD1 (5 bases). Germline V CDR1 and CDR2: LGHNA, YNFKEQ. The CDR3 spans 13 residues. Trimming left V 1 base short and J 4 bases short, with 7 bases between. The CDR3 DNA is TGTGCCAGCAGCCAAGGGGGGGGCTATGGCTACACCTTC. Its protein product is CASSQGGGYGYTF.

The V and J genes are TRBV13 and TRBJ2-1; no clear D. Germline V gene sequence: CDR1 PRHDT, CDR2 FYEKMQ (reference sequence). V was shortened by 1 base and J by 6 bases, with 4 bases between the two germline ends. The CDR3 runs 12 residues. CDR3 amino acids: CASSLVSNEQFF. CDR3 coding DNA: TGTGCCAGCAGCTTAGTATCCAATGAGCAGTTCTTC.

To note about this clone: At one end, the junction sequence differs from germline, possibly due to a read error. The J gene is TRBJ2-5, the V gene TRBV7-7; D is unresolved. This CDR3 region has 14 residues. The germline V gene encodes CDR1 SSHAT and CDR2 FNYEAQ (reference sequence). This chain's CDR3 is CASSLGPSQETQYF. CDR3 sequence (DNA): TGTGCTAGCAGCTTAGGTCCTAGTCAGGAGACCCAGTACTTC.

The CDR3, as DNA: TGTGCCAGCACCGATTCGGAATTAGGCAGGGCTGCCTTCTCTGGAAACACCATATATTTT. Translation: CASTDSELGRAAFSGNTIYF. The V call is TRBV13, the J call TRBJ1-3, with D possibly matching TRBD1 (5 bases). The germline gives CDR1 PRHDT, CDR2 FYEKMQ (reference sequence). V was cut by 7 bases and J by 0 bases, with 28 bases left in between. This CDR3 spans 20 amino acids.

In this sample, this clone turned up once. The V and J genes are TRBV4-1 and TRBJ1-5, with 7 bases that match TRBD1. The trim removed 1 base at V and 7 bases at J, leaving 4 bases unmatched. Germline V CDR1 and CDR2: MGHRA, YSYEKL. The CDR3 is made up of 14 amino acids. The CDR3: CASSQVQGNQPQHF. CDR3 sequence (DNA): TGCGCCAGCAGCCAAGTACAGGGGAACCAGCCCCAGCATTTT.